These 27 T cell receptor beta chains came from one sample sequenced in a study of cytomegalovirus exposure and HLA in healthy donors. The PCR contained 60 Vbeta and 13 Jbeta primers. TCRdb keeps only in-frame clones here, not all; method: immunoSEQ multiplex PCR. In the table there are roughly 180,000 clones, approximately 80% of which are singletons. Material: PBMCs. The receptors derive from a woman younger than 45 in good health and CMV-seropositive.

V is TRBV28 and J is TRBJ1-1; 11 bases align to TRBD1. J was trimmed by 5 bases and V by 5 bases; bases with no gene match: 10. Germline CDR1 reads MDHEN; CDR2 reads SYDVKM. The CDR3 contains 16 residues. CDR3 protein: CASSTRDRGVETEAFF. DNA for the CDR3: TGTGCCAGCAGTACCCGGGACAGGGGGGTCGAGACTGAAGCTTTCTTT.

A few counts support this clone. The rearrangement joins TRBV2 to TRBJ2-2; 9 bases are a match to TRBD2. V shed 6 bases and J 6 bases; nucleotides not matched to a gene: 2. Germline assignment: CDR1 SNHLY and CDR2 FYNNEI. There are 13 residues in the CDR3. The CDR3 loop reads CASRTSGPGELFF. CDR3 nucleotides: TGTGCCAGCAGGACTAGCGGACCCGGGGAGCTGTTTTTT.

The chain uses TRBV4-3 and TRBJ1-6; TRBD1 agrees at 12 bases. Germline assignment: CDR1 LGHNA and CDR2 YSLEER. V dropped 0 bases and J dropped 14; count of bases not matched to a gene: 8. This CDR3 contains 16 residues. CDR3 nucleotides: TGCGCCAGCAGCCAAGACTTTGGGACAGGGGGCCGGGCCCTCCACTTT. Amino acid sequence: CASSQDFGTGGRALHF.

The rearrangement uses TRBV10-3 and TRBJ2-2; 8 nucleotides line up with TRBD1. Germline trimming cut 5 bases from V and 9 bases from J; bases unmatched to any gene: 11. This CDR3 is 15 amino acids long. The V gene's germline CDR1 is ENHRY and CDR2 SYGVKD. CDR3 amino acids: CAISLDRALERELFF. Here the CDR3 DNA reads TGTGCCATCAGTTTGGACAGGGCCCTTGAACGGGAGCTGTTTTTT.

The chain uses TRBV15 and TRBJ1-2, with D possibly being TRBD1 (5 bases). V was pared by 0 bases and J by 0 bases, with 20 bases between. From germline, CDR1 is LNHNV and CDR2 YYDKDF (reference sequence). The CDR3 is 19 residues long. The CDR3 DNA reads TGTGCCACCAGCAGAGATCATATAGGGGTCGGTTCTACTAACTATGGCTACACCTTC. Its protein product is CATSRDHIGVGSTNYGYTF.

This clone appeared once. In the same sample, other DNA sequences code for this CDR3. This chain links TRBV7-9 with TRBJ2-1; 10 nucleotides line up with TRBD2. The J segment lost 5 bases and the V segment lost 5 bases, leaving 12 bases of the junction unmatched. The length of the CDR3 is 17 residues. Germline assignment: CDR1 SEHNR and CDR2 FQNEAQ (reference sequence). The chain's CDR3 is CASSLLAGVSWDNEQFF. CDR3 in DNA: TGTGCCAGCAGCCTCCTAGCGGGAGTGAGCTGGGACAATGAGCAGTTCTTC.

The chain uses TRBV20-1 and TRBJ1-1, with D unclear. This CDR3 spans 11 amino acids. The V end lost 3 bases, the J end lost 5 bases, and 7 bases lay between the germline ends. Germline V lookup: CDR1 DFQATT, CDR2 SNEGSKA (reference sequence). Here the CDR3 DNA reads TGCAGTGCTAGCGTCAGTACTGAAGCTTTCTTT. Amino acid sequence: CSASVSTEAFF.

The rearrangement uses TRBV7-2 and TRBJ2-2; D is perhaps TRBD1 (5 bases). The CDR3 loop spans 14 amino acids. The germline V gene encodes CDR1 SGHTA and CDR2 FQGNSA. The ends were cut back, 1 base at V and 4 bases at J, with 7 bases in the middle. The CDR3 protein is CASSLGQGTGELFF. The CDR3, as DNA: TGTGCCAGCAGCTTAGGGCAGGGCACCGGGGAGCTGTTTTTT.

V is TRBV7-2 and J is TRBJ2-2; perhaps TRBD1 as D (5 bases). The germline gives CDR1 SGHTA, CDR2 FQGNSA. The CDR3 is 13 residues long. Trimming pared 6 bases from V and 6 bases from J, leaving 11 bases between. The CDR3 protein is CASSIRGSGELFF. CDR3 bases: TGTGCCAGCAGTATTAGGGGTTCCGGGGAGCTGTTTTTT.

V usage is TRBV6-5 and J usage is TRBJ1-1; the match to TRBD1 covers 8 bases. With 6 bases clipped from V and 5 bases from J, the junction kept 11 bases outside the gene matches. This CDR3 is 15 amino acids long. Germline V gene data show CDR1 as MNHEY and CDR2 as SVGAGI. The CDR3 nucleotides read TGTGCCAGCAGCGCCGAAGGACAGGGACTAACTGAAGCTTTCTTT. It yields the protein CASSAEGQGLTEAFF.

This sequence joins TRBV19 and TRBJ1-2; possibly TRBD1 for D (5 bases). V shed 9 bases and J shed 11 bases, with 22 bases lying between them. The CDR3 is 13 amino acids. CDR1 and CDR2 (germline): LNHDA, SQIVND (reference sequence). The CDR3 loop is CASHEPSRQNYTF. The CDR3 bases are TGTGCCAGCCACGAACCCTCAAGACAGAATTACACCTTC.

J is TRBJ2-7 and V is TRBV13, with TRBD1 matching 7 bases. Trimming removed 6 bases from V and 1 base from J; junction bases left unmatched: 3. This CDR3 contains 13 residues. Germline V CDR1 and CDR2: PRHDT, FYEKMQ (reference sequence). CDR3 loop: CASRSRGSYEQYF. The DNA of the CDR3 is TGTGCCAGCAGGAGCAGGGGGTCCTACGAGCAGTACTTC.

J is TRBJ1-2 and V is TRBV4-3; 8 bases map to TRBD1. The CDR3 has 13 amino acids. Germline V lookup: CDR1 LGHNA, CDR2 YSLEER. The V and J ends lost 3 bases and 4 bases, in that order; junction bases with no gene match: 1. Here the CDR3 reads CASSHDRGYGYTF. The CDR3, as DNA: TGCGCCAGCAGCCATGACAGGGGCTATGGCTACACCTTC.

The CDR3 here is CATSRDNPSGGYTF. CDR3 sequence (DNA): TGTGCCACCAGCAGAGATAATCCGAGCGGTGGCTACACCTTC. This chain uses TRBV15 with TRBJ1-2; D is unclear. CDR1 LNHNV and CDR2 YYDKDF come from the germline V gene (reference sequence). This CDR3 has 14 residues. V lost 0 bases, J lost 7 bases, and 12 bases lay in between.

This clone was found once. The rearrangement links TRBV2 to TRBJ1-2; D is perhaps TRBD1 (6 bases). The CDR3 runs to 13 residues. The germline V gene encodes CDR1 SNHLY and CDR2 FYNNEI. V was pared by 7 bases and J by 4 bases, with 13 bases between. The CDR3, as DNA: TGTGCCAGCACCGGGACACGTTTCTATGGCTACACCTTC. This gives the protein CASTGTRFYGYTF.

V is TRBV7-8 and J is TRBJ1-4, with D perhaps TRBD1 (6 bases). V lost 0 bases and J lost 7, with 15 bases in between. This CDR3 region has 16 residues. Germline CDR1 is SGHVS and CDR2 is FQNEAQ. The CDR3 DNA sequence: TGTGCCAGCAGCTTAGCAACAGGGTCTGAAGGTGAAAAACTGTTTTTT. This sequence encodes CASSLATGSEGEKLFF.

The CDR3 protein is CASSFRTSKEYF. CDR3 nucleotide sequence: TGTGCCAGCAGCTTCAGGACAAGTAAGGAGTACTTC. The rearrangement joins TRBV28 to TRBJ2-7, with TRBD1 as a possible D gene (5 bases). The germline V gene has CDR1 MDHEN and CDR2 SYDVKM. The CDR3 contains 12 residues. Trimming stripped 6 bases from V and 11 bases from J, with 17 bases between.

The V and J genes are TRBV6-5 and TRBJ2-1; TRBD2 agrees at 8 bases. V was pared by 6 bases and J by 1 base, with 5 bases of the junction left unmatched. Germline V gene sequence: CDR1 MNHEY, CDR2 SVGAGI. The CDR3 extends over 15 amino acids. The CDR3 is CASSLIAGSYNEQFF. Here the CDR3 DNA reads TGTGCCAGCAGCCTTATAGCGGGGTCCTACAATGAGCAGTTCTTC.

The V call is TRBV6-5, the J call TRBJ2-3; D gene ambiguous. The V and J ends lost 5 bases and 2 bases respectively, with 11 bases between them. The CDR3 sequence is 14 residues long. Germline assignment: CDR1 MNHEY and CDR2 SVGAGI. DNA of the CDR3: TGTGCCAGCAGTAGATCATCCTACACAGATACGCAGTATTTT. As protein: CASSRSSYTDTQYF.

The genes are TRBV4-2 and TRBJ1-4; tentative D call: TRBD1 (5 bases). There are 15 residues in the CDR3. Germline-derived CDR1 and CDR2 are LGHNA and YNFKEQ. Deletions cut 1 base from V and 8 bases from J, with 14 bases between. The CDR3 protein is CASSQVGGQREKLFF. The CDR3 DNA is TGTGCCAGCAGCCAAGTGGGGGGTCAACGAGAAAAACTGTTTTTT.

The V and J genes are TRBV28 and TRBJ1-4; D not certain. V was shortened by 6 bases and J by 7 bases, with 24 bases between the two germline ends. There are 17 residues in the CDR3. CDR1 and CDR2 (germline): MDHEN, SYDVKM. CDR3 sequence reads: CASRRREASTLSEKLFF. For the CDR3, the DNA is TGTGCCAGCAGGCGACGGGAGGCTAGTACGCTTAGTGAAAAACTGTTTTTT.

This chain joins TRBV29-1 and TRBJ2-3; 7 nucleotides match TRBD1. J was trimmed by 4 bases and V by 6 bases; bases with no gene match: 7. Germline CDR1 and CDR2: SQVTM and ANQGSEA. This CDR3 region has 13 residues. CDR3 residues: CSVSQGLADTQYF. The CDR3 coding sequence is TGCAGCGTGTCACAGGGGTTGGCAGATACGCAGTATTTT.

The chain recombines TRBV5-6 with TRBJ1-1; TRBD1 is a possible D gene (6 bases). Trimming removed 8 bases at V and 4 bases at J, with 12 bases between. The CDR3 contains 12 residues. Germline-derived CDR1 and CDR2 are SGHDT and YYEEEE. CDR3 amino acids: CASKTGFTEAFF. CDR3 in DNA: TGTGCCAGTAAAACAGGGTTCACTGAAGCTTTCTTT.

This clone was observed a single time. The chain is built from TRBV2 and TRBJ2-2, with TRBD2 matching 13 bases. Losses at the gene ends were 3 bases for V and 6 bases for J; bases not matched to a gene: 7. Germline CDR1 is SNHLY and CDR2 is FYNNEI. This CDR3 has 17 residues. In nucleotides, the CDR3 is TGTGCCAGCAGTGACCAGGGACTAGCGGGGCTCGCCGGGGAGCTGTTTTTT. Amino acid sequence: CASSDQGLAGLAGELFF.

The rearrangement links TRBV18 to TRBJ1-1, with 9 nucleotides matching TRBD1. The V segment lost 2 bases and the J segment 7 bases; nucleotides outside the gene matches: 5. Germline CDR1 KGHSH, CDR2 LQKENI. This CDR3 region has 14 residues. The CDR3 nucleotides read TGTGCCAGCTCACCATCGGGACAGGGACTTGAAGCTTTCTTT. Translated, it gives CASSPSGQGLEAFF.

The chain is built from TRBV6-4 and TRBJ1-6, with TRBD1 matching 7 bases. Germline CDR1 is MRHNA and CDR2 is SNTAGT. V shed 4 bases, J shed 10 bases, and the junction held 7 bases outside the gene matches. The length of the CDR3 is 14 residues. The CDR3 region is CASSAGTVGSPLHF. The CDR3 DNA follows: TGTGCCAGCAGTGCAGGGACAGTCGGATCACCCCTCCACTTT.

This chain joins TRBV2 and TRBJ1-4; D possibly corresponds to TRBD1 (5 bases). The CDR3 has 13 residues. V lost 9 bases to trimming and J lost 6 bases, with 14 bases between them. The germline V gene has CDR1 SNHLY and CDR2 FYNNEI. The CDR3 spells CARAGQADEKLFF. CDR3 nucleotides: TGTGCCAGGGCGGGGCAAGCGGATGAAAAACTGTTTTTT. Together with reference TRBV2 and TRBJ1-4, the CDR3 gives the full variable domain: EPEVTQTPSHQVTQMGQEVILRCVPISNHLYFYWYRQILGQKVEFLVSFYNNEISEKSEIFDDQFSVERPDGSNFTLKIRSTKLEDSAMYFCARAGQADEKLFFGSGTQLSVL.